This T cell receptor beta chain was profiled in a study of blood T cell repertoires in COVID-19. Across about two dozen US areas, participants ranged in age from 18 to 89 years. The repertoire was sequenced with immunoSEQ multiplex PCR; TCRdb's copy has only in-frame clones and lacks some. This sample carries some 460,000 clones, around 90% of them seen once, and the ten largest clones take around 0.7%. The source of this sequence is a woman under 30 who had recovered from COVID-19. Sequences were obtained from PBMCs or T cells enriched from blood (not recorded which).

The CDR3 DNA sequence: TGTGCCAGAAGCTTAGGACAGTGCTTTTATAGCAATCAGCCCCAGCATTTT. Its protein product is CARSLGQCFYSNQPQHF. The V call is TRBV7-5, the J call TRBJ1-5; the D segment call TRBD1 is taken from the table without a DNA check. TRBV7-5 is flagged as a pseudogene. This CDR3 region has 17 residues.